The 16 T cell receptor beta chains listed next were all sequenced from one sample in a study of control samples from healthy donors and cancer patients. Repertoires were generated with immunoSEQ multiplex PCR, while TCRdb's copy carries only in-frame clones and drops some. The sample has 210,000 or so clones; roughly nine tenths are singletons. The sample consisted of blood. All receptors come from a young man in good health.

The chain combines TRBV5-1 with TRBJ1-4; no definite D call. CDR1 SGHRS and CDR2 YFSETQ come from the germline V gene. The CDR3 length is 15 residues. Trimming removed 2 bases at V and 4 bases at J, with 12 bases between. The CDR3 region has the DNA TGCGCCAGCAGCTTAAACAGCCCCGATAATGAAAAACTGTTTTTT. Protein sequence: CASSLNSPDNEKLFF. Together with reference TRBV5-1 and TRBJ1-4, the CDR3 gives the full variable domain: KAGVTQTPRYLIKTRGQQVTLSCSPISGHRSVSWYQQTPGQGLQFLFEYFSETQRNKGNFPGRFSGRQFSNSRSEMNVSTLELGDSALYLCASSLNSPDNEKLFFGSGTQLSVL.

This chain links TRBV5-1 with TRBJ2-1, with 10 bases lining up with TRBD1. J was trimmed by 12 bases and V by 1 base; bases with no gene match: 10. This CDR3 is built from 15 residues. Germline V CDR1 and CDR2: SGHRS, YFSETQ. The CDR3 DNA is TGCGCCAGCAGCTTGACGTCCCGGGACAGGGGACGGCAGTTCTTC. It encodes CASSLTSRDRGRQFF. Complete variable domain (other parts from reference TRBV5-1 and TRBJ2-1): KAGVTQTPRYLIKTRGQQVTLSCSPISGHRSVSWYQQTPGQGLQFLFEYFSETQRNKGNFPGRFSGRQFSNSRSEMNVSTLELGDSALYLCASSLTSRDRGRQFFGPGTRLTVL.

This rearrangement joins TRBV9 to TRBJ2-1; 7 nucleotides line up with TRBD1. Germline lookup yields CDR1 SGDLS and CDR2 YYNGEE. Unmatched junction bases numbered 14, after V lost 8 bases and J lost 6 bases. The CDR3 runs 15 residues. CDR3 nucleotide sequence: TGTGCCAGTACCGTTAGTGGGGACAGTGCCAATGAGCAGTTCTTC. Protein sequence: CASTVSGDSANEQFF.

Comments on this clone: The sample carries other DNA sequences with the same CDR3. The chain is built from TRBV5-1 and TRBJ2-1; no clear D. CDR3 length equals 11 residues. Germline CDR1 reads SGHRS; CDR2 reads YFSETQ. V shed 0 bases and J shed 8 bases, with 3 bases lying between them. CDR3 sequence reads: CASSLEDEQFF. CDR3 DNA sequence: TGCGCCAGCAGCTTGGAGGATGAGCAGTTCTTC.

The chain joins TRBV5-1 to TRBJ2-3; 8 bases line up with TRBD2. The CDR3 consists of 15 residues. After removal of 4 bases from V and 2 bases from J, the junction contained 6 bases not matched to a gene. The germline V gene encodes CDR1 SGHRS and CDR2 YFSETQ. In nucleotides, the CDR3 is TGCGCCAGCAGCACCGCGGGGGGTACCACAGATACGCAGTATTTT. Translated: CASSTAGGTTDTQYF.

In its sample, this clone was seen a few times. This chain links TRBV4-2 with TRBJ2-7, with D possibly TRBD1 on 5 matching bases. Looked up from germline, CDR1 is LGHNA and CDR2 is YNFKEQ. The CDR3 covers 16 residues. V lost 0 bases and J lost 0, with 12 bases in between. CDR3 bases: TGTGCCAGCAGCCAAGATTTAGGCAGGGCCTCCTACGAGCAGTACTTC. The encoded protein is CASSQDLGRASYEQYF.

The chain employs TRBV10-3 and TRBJ1-1, with 9 bases that match TRBD1. Germline CDR1 is ENHRY and CDR2 is SYGVKD. The CDR3 spans 14 residues. Trimming at V came to 6 bases and at J to 5 bases, leaving 7 bases not matched to a gene. CDR3 sequence: CAIRNRGQTTEAFF. The CDR3 DNA sequence: TGTGCCATCAGAAACAGGGGGCAAACAACTGAAGCTTTCTTT.

The chain joins TRBV14 to TRBJ1-2; a weak D match, TRBD1 (5 bases). The CDR3 contains 14 residues. The V and J ends lost 4 bases and 4 bases respectively, with 13 bases between them. The V gene's germline CDR1 is SGHDN and CDR2 FVKESK. The CDR3: CASSLGGGFYGYTF. The CDR3 DNA reads TGTGCCAGCAGCCTTGGCGGGGGATTCTATGGCTACACCTTC.

The J gene is TRBJ2-7, the V gene TRBV6-5, with 7 bases that match TRBD1. Germline V CDR1 and CDR2: MNHEY, SVGAGI. CDR3 length: 14 amino acids. V trimming: 7 bases; J trimming: 0 bases; junction bases outside the gene matches: 6. The CDR3 sequence: CASKLTGTSYEQYF. For the CDR3, the DNA is TGTGCCAGCAAATTGACAGGGACCTCCTACGAGCAGTACTTC.

This clone has just one count. This chain's CDR3 is CASSDTGPSGLAKNIQYF. CDR3 nucleotides: TGTGCCAGCAGTGACACGGGACCCTCGGGATTAGCCAAAAACATTCAGTACTTC. The genes are TRBV25-1 and TRBJ2-4; either TRBD1 or TRBD2 may fit D (5 bases each). V lost 3 bases and J 0 bases, leaving 18 bases between the germline ends. CDR1 and CDR2 from the germline V gene are MGHDK and SYGVNS. The CDR3 covers 18 residues.

J is TRBJ2-3 and V is TRBV3-1 (or the pseudogene TRBV3-2); D is tentatively TRBD1 or TRBD2 (6 bases each). The germline V gene encodes CDR1 LGHDT and CDR2 YNNKEL (reference sequence). Trimming took off 2 bases at V and 9 bases at J, with 15 bases between the two ends. This CDR3 has 14 residues. For the CDR3, the DNA is TGTGCCAGCAGCCAACAGACAGGAGGGAACACGCAGTATTTT. It translates to CASSQQTGGNTQYF.

CDR3 in amino acids: CASSLIGTEDSPLHF. CDR3 bases: TGTGCCAGCAGCCTTATTGGGACAGAGGATTCACCCCTCCACTTT. V gene TRBV11-2 combines with J gene TRBJ1-6, with 7 bases fitting TRBD1. This CDR3 has 15 residues. Trimming cost V 5 bases and J 8 bases; bases outside gene matches: 9. CDR1 and CDR2 from the germline V gene are SGHAT and FQNNGV.

The genes are TRBV27 and TRBJ1-4; tentative D call: TRBD1 (6 bases). V was shortened by 2 bases and J by 7 bases, with 20 bases between the two germline ends. The CDR3 runs 17 residues. The germline CDR1 and CDR2 sequences are MNHEY and SMNVEV (reference sequence). The CDR3 DNA sequence: TGTGCCAGCAGTTTAACGCGGCCGGGACAAAGAGGTGAAAAACTGTTTTTT. This codes for CASSLTRPGQRGEKLFF. Full variable domain (missing parts from reference TRBV27 and TRBJ1-4): EAQVTQNPRYLITVTGKKLTVTCSQNMNHEYMSWYRQDPGLGLRQIYYSMNVEVTDKGDVPEGYKVSRKEKRNFPLILESPSPNQTSLYFCASSLTRPGQRGEKLFFGSGTQLSVL.

The chain employs TRBV10-3 and TRBJ1-2, with D possibly TRBD1 on 6 matching bases. Trimming cost V 2 bases and J 2 bases, with 12 bases left between them. The CDR3 is 15 residues long. Per the germline V gene, CDR1 is ENHRY and CDR2 is SYGVKD. The CDR3 region is CAISERTVLNYGYTF. CDR3 DNA: TGTGCCATCAGTGAGAGGACAGTACTAAACTATGGCTACACCTTC.

V gene TRBV30 combines with J gene TRBJ1-4; no firm D call. Germline assignment: CDR1 GTSNPN and CDR2 SVGIG (reference sequence). The CDR3 runs 13 residues. Trimming removed 5 bases at V and 8 bases at J, with 15 bases between. For the CDR3, the DNA is TGTGCCTGGGCTCCCGGTGGTTGGGAAAAACTGTTTTTT. The encoded protein is CAWAPGGWEKLFF.

The chain employs TRBV2 and TRBJ2-7; D is possibly TRBD1 or TRBD2 (5 bases each). CDR3 length: 16 residues. V was cut by 8 bases and J by 0 bases, with 20 bases left in between. CDR1 is SNHLY and CDR2 is FYNNEI in the germline V gene. The CDR3 nucleotides read TGTGCCAGCGGTCCGTCCGTGGGGGAGAGCTCCTACGAGCAGTACTTC. It specifies CASGPSVGESSYEQYF.